The rows below give T cell receptor beta chains drawn from one sample of a study of long-term antiretroviral therapy in people with HIV. Clones were sequenced by immunoSEQ multiplex PCR, and TCRdb holds only the in-frame ones, with some missing. The sample records approximately 17,000 clones, 76% being singletons. The sample here was unsorted PBMCs, taken about 2.5 years before starting antiretroviral therapy. The receptors shown here come from a woman between 50 and 59 years old with HIV. Each CDR3 is given with its conserved first and last residue. Each record gives: J gene, V gene, clone size, D gene, CDR3 DNA, CDR3 protein. The D gene is left open where the match is weak. Only some rows state a clone size, as once, few, many or a class for expanded clones.

J gene: TRBJ2-3; V gene: TRBV7-8; clone size: NA; D gene: NA; CDR3 DNA: TGTGCCAGCAGCTTAGTCAGGGGTAAAGATACGCAGTATTTT; CDR3 protein: CASSLVRGKDTQYF
J gene: TRBJ1-6; V gene: TRBV2; clone size: NA; D gene: NA; CDR3 DNA: TGTGCCAGCAGTGGCCGGGGGGGAAAGGGTTCCTATAATTCACCCCTCCACTTT; CDR3 protein: CASSGRGGKGSYNSPLHF
J gene: TRBJ1-5; V gene: TRBV30; clone size: NA; D gene: TRBD1; CDR3 DNA: TGTGCCTGGAGTGTTCGACAGGGGGTGAATAGCAATCAGCCCCAGCATTTT; CDR3 protein: CAWSVRQGVNSNQPQHF
J gene: TRBJ2-2; V gene: TRBV2; clone size: NA; D gene: NA; CDR3 DNA: TGTGCCAGCAGTGAAACTGAAGGGGACACCGGGGAGCTGTTTTTT; CDR3 protein: CASSETEGDTGELFF
J gene: TRBJ1-1; V gene: TRBV29-1; clone size: NA; D gene: NA; CDR3 DNA: TGCAGCGTTAGGGAAGTCACTGAAGCTTTCTTT; CDR3 protein: CSVREVTEAFF
J gene: TRBJ1-1; V gene: TRBV6-5; clone size: once; D gene: NA; CDR3 DNA: TGTGCCAGCAGTTACTCCCGACCGACGAGAAACACTGAAGCTTTCTTT; CDR3 protein: CASSYSRPTRNTEAFF
J gene: TRBJ2-1; V gene: TRBV6-1; clone size: NA; D gene: TRBD2; CDR3 DNA: TGTGCCAGCCCCACCTCCGGGACTAGCGATAATGAGCAGTTCTTC; CDR3 protein: CASPTSGTSDNEQFF
J gene: TRBJ2-2; V gene: TRBV7-3; clone size: few; D gene: TRBD2; CDR3 DNA: TGTGCCAGCAGCTTACCCCCGGATTCAGCGGGGGAGAACGGGGAGCTGTTTTTT; CDR3 protein: CASSLPPDSAGENGELFF
J gene: TRBJ1-1; V gene: TRBV6-5; clone size: NA; D gene: NA; CDR3 DNA: TGTGCCAGCAGTAAAAGAACGGGGAACACTGAAGCTTTCTTT; CDR3 protein: CASSKRTGNTEAFF
J gene: TRBJ2-7; V gene: TRBV2; clone size: few; D gene: TRBD2; CDR3 DNA: TGTGCCAGCGGGCGACTAGCGGATTACGAGCAGTACTTC; CDR3 protein: CASGRLADYEQYF
J gene: TRBJ2-2; V gene: TRBV4-2; clone size: NA; D gene: TRBD2; CDR3 DNA: TGTGCCAGCAGCGCCACCGGGACTAGCGGAAACACCGGGGAGCTGTTTTTT; CDR3 protein: CASSATGTSGNTGELFF
J gene: TRBJ1-5; V gene: TRBV5-1; clone size: once; D gene: NA; CDR3 DNA: TGCGCCAGCAGCTGGAACGGCGATCAGCCCCAGCATTTT; CDR3 protein: CASSWNGDQPQHF
J gene: TRBJ2-7; V gene: TRBV5-6; clone size: NA; D gene: TRBD2; CDR3 DNA: TGTGCCAGCAGCTTGATTAAGCGGGGGACCTTCTACGAGCAGTACTTC; CDR3 protein: CASSLIKRGTFYEQYF
J gene: TRBJ2-5; V gene: TRBV27; clone size: NA; D gene: TRBD2; CDR3 DNA: TGTGCCAGCAGTTTTGGGGGAGGGACTAGCCGAGAGACCCAGTACTTC; CDR3 protein: CASSFGGGTSRETQYF
J gene: TRBJ1-4; V gene: TRBV29-1; clone size: NA; D gene: NA; CDR3 DNA: TGCAGCGTTGAGAGGGTAGAAAAACTGTTTTTT; CDR3 protein: CSVERVEKLFF
J gene: TRBJ1-1; V gene: TRBV25-1; clone size: few; D gene: TRBD1; CDR3 DNA: TGTGCCAGCAGTGTGTTAGGGGGCAGGACTGAAGCTTTCTTT; CDR3 protein: CASSVLGGRTEAFF
J gene: TRBJ1-2; V gene: TRBV6-6; clone size: NA; D gene: NA; CDR3 DNA: TGTGCCAGCAGTTCCGTCACGACAAGGGCTGCTTTGGGCTACACCTTC; CDR3 protein: CASSSVTTRAALGYTF
J gene: TRBJ2-2; V gene: TRBV5-1; clone size: NA; D gene: NA; CDR3 DNA: TGCGCCAGCAGCTTTGAAGGAAACACCGGGGAGCTGTTTTTT; CDR3 protein: CASSFEGNTGELFF
J gene: TRBJ2-3; V gene: TRBV5-4; clone size: NA; D gene: TRBD1; CDR3 DNA: TGTGCCAGCAGCAGCCAGGGGGTGGATACGCAGTATTTT; CDR3 protein: CASSSQGVDTQYF
J gene: TRBJ2-2; V gene: TRBV4-1; clone size: few; D gene: TRBD1; CDR3 DNA: TGCGCCAGCAGCCACGGACAGGGGGCGCTGGCCGGGGAGCTGTTTTTT; CDR3 protein: CASSHGQGALAGELFF
J gene: TRBJ1-3; V gene: TRBV4-1; clone size: few; D gene: NA; CDR3 DNA: TGCGCCAGCACCCTACTAACAGGTCGCAACACCATATATTTT; CDR3 protein: CASTLLTGRNTIYF
J gene: TRBJ1-5; V gene: TRBV27; clone size: NA; D gene: NA; CDR3 DNA: TGTGCCAGCAGTTTACGGGGGCGGGGGCAGCCCCAGCATTTT; CDR3 protein: CASSLRGRGQPQHF
J gene: TRBJ1-2; V gene: TRBV11-2; clone size: once; D gene: NA; CDR3 DNA: TGTGCCAGCAGCTTAACAGGGCAGGGCTACACCTTC; CDR3 protein: CASSLTGQGYTF
J gene: TRBJ2-2; V gene: TRBV7-9; clone size: NA; D gene: NA; CDR3 DNA: TGTGCCAGCAGCCTTCTCGTCGGGAGCACCGGGGAGCTGTTTTTT; CDR3 protein: CASSLLVGSTGELFF
J gene: TRBJ2-5; V gene: TRBV7-3; clone size: NA; D gene: TRBD2; CDR3 DNA: TGTGCCAGCAGCCTCGGGACTAGCGGGGGGATAGAGACCCAGTACTTC; CDR3 protein: CASSLGTSGGIETQYF
J gene: TRBJ1-2; V gene: TRBV14; clone size: NA; D gene: TRBD1; CDR3 DNA: TGTGCCAGCAGCTATAACAACAGGGGATCCTATGGCTACACCTTC; CDR3 protein: CASSYNNRGSYGYTF
J gene: TRBJ1-4; V gene: TRBV7-9; clone size: NA; D gene: TRBD1; CDR3 DNA: TGTGCCAGCAGTCTACCGGGACAGGGACGTGAAAAACTGTTTTTT; CDR3 protein: CASSLPGQGREKLFF
J gene: TRBJ1-2; V gene: TRBV5-6; clone size: NA; D gene: NA; CDR3 DNA: TGTGCCAGCAGCTTGACAGGGAGTGACTATGGCTACACCTTC; CDR3 protein: CASSLTGSDYGYTF
J gene: TRBJ2-3; V gene: TRBV9; clone size: NA; D gene: TRBD1; CDR3 DNA: TGTGCCAGCAGCGTATACCAAGGGACAGCAAGCACAGATACGCAGTATTTT; CDR3 protein: CASSVYQGTASTDTQYF
J gene: TRBJ1-2; V gene: TRBV5-4; clone size: few; D gene: NA; CDR3 DNA: TGTGCCAGCAGCTTGGGAGCATCCGCTACCTATGGCTACACCTTC; CDR3 protein: CASSLGASATYGYTF
J gene: TRBJ2-2; V gene: TRBV6-4; clone size: NA; D gene: TRBD2; CDR3 DNA: TGTGCCAGCAGTGCCCATCTAGCGGGGGTGAACACCGGGGAGCTGTTTTTT; CDR3 protein: CASSAHLAGVNTGELFF
J gene: TRBJ1-5; V gene: TRBV6-1; clone size: NA; D gene: NA; CDR3 DNA: TGTGCCAGCAGTGAATCGGGGGGCGGGCCCAATCAGCCCCAGCATTTT; CDR3 protein: CASSESGGGPNQPQHF
J gene: TRBJ2-1; V gene: TRBV5-1; clone size: NA; D gene: NA; CDR3 DNA: TGCGCCAGCAGCTACTTGACTAGCTCCTACAATGAGCAGTTCTTC; CDR3 protein: CASSYLTSSYNEQFF
J gene: TRBJ2-2; V gene: TRBV5-1; clone size: NA; D gene: TRBD1; CDR3 DNA: TGCGCCAGCAGCTTTCAACCGGGACAGGGGTCCGGGGAGCTGTTTTTT; CDR3 protein: CASSFQPGQGSGELFF
J gene: TRBJ1-1; V gene: TRBV5-1; clone size: NA; D gene: NA; CDR3 DNA: TGCGCCAGCAGCTTGGGTCACAGGGATGACACTGAAGCTTTCTTT; CDR3 protein: CASSLGHRDDTEAFF
J gene: TRBJ2-4; V gene: TRBV5-5; clone size: NA; D gene: NA; CDR3 DNA: TGTGCCAGCAGCTTATCAGGTAGCGGAAACATTCAGTACTTC; CDR3 protein: CASSLSGSGNIQYF
J gene: TRBJ2-1; V gene: TRBV10-1; clone size: few; D gene: TRBD1; CDR3 DNA: TGCGCCAGCAGTATGGGACAGGGGGGATACAATGAGCAGTTCTTC; CDR3 protein: CASSMGQGGYNEQFF
J gene: TRBJ1-1; V gene: TRBV29-1; clone size: few; D gene: NA; CDR3 DNA: TGCAGCGCCTTTGGGGGGCTTGGAGCTTTCTTT; CDR3 protein: CSAFGGLGAFF
J gene: TRBJ2-5; V gene: TRBV7-9; clone size: NA; D gene: NA; CDR3 DNA: TGTGCCAGCAGCTTATTGGGGGCAAAGACCCAGTACTTC; CDR3 protein: CASSLLGAKTQYF
J gene: TRBJ2-3; V gene: TRBV6-5; clone size: few; D gene: NA; CDR3 DNA: TGTGCCAGCAGTTACTCGAGGAGCTATACGCAGTATTTT; CDR3 protein: CASSYSRSYTQYF
J gene: TRBJ1-4; V gene: TRBV10-1; clone size: NA; D gene: TRBD1; CDR3 DNA: TGCGCCAGCAGTGAGTCAGGGGGCGGAAAACTGTTTTTT; CDR3 protein: CASSESGGGKLFF
J gene: TRBJ1-6; V gene: TRBV19; clone size: NA; D gene: NA; CDR3 DNA: TGTGCCAGTAGTTCAGGGGTAACCTATAATTCACCCCTCCACTTT; CDR3 protein: CASSSGVTYNSPLHF
J gene: TRBJ2-2; V gene: TRBV19; clone size: NA; D gene: NA; CDR3 DNA: TGTGCCAGTAGGCGGTTCGCGAACACCGGGGAGCTGTTTTTT; CDR3 protein: CASRRFANTGELFF
J gene: TRBJ1-1; V gene: TRBV2; clone size: NA; D gene: NA; CDR3 DNA: TGTGCCAGCTTCGTACCGGGGTTTGAAGCTTTCTTT; CDR3 protein: CASFVPGFEAFF
J gene: TRBJ2-3; V gene: TRBV7-9; clone size: NA; D gene: NA; CDR3 DNA: TGTGCCAGCAGCCGAACTGGTGGGGGAACAGATACGCAGTATTTT; CDR3 protein: CASSRTGGGTDTQYF
J gene: TRBJ1-5; V gene: TRBV19; clone size: once; D gene: NA; CDR3 DNA: TGTGCCAGTAGTATCCTAGCGGGGGGGCATAGCAATCAGCCCCAGCATTTT; CDR3 protein: CASSILAGGHSNQPQHF
J gene: TRBJ2-5; V gene: TRBV29-1; clone size: NA; D gene: TRBD1; CDR3 DNA: TGCAGCGGTCTGGGACAGGGGGAAGAGACCCAGTACTTC; CDR3 protein: CSGLGQGEETQYF
J gene: TRBJ1-1; V gene: TRBV7-9; clone size: NA; D gene: TRBD1; CDR3 DNA: TGTGCCAGCAGCCACCGTTACGGGACAGATGAAGCTTTCTTT; CDR3 protein: CASSHRYGTDEAFF
J gene: TRBJ2-2; V gene: TRBV4-2; clone size: NA; D gene: NA; CDR3 DNA: TGTGCCAGCAGCCAAGATGAGGGCAGGGTGGGTACCGGGGAGCTGTTTTTT; CDR3 protein: CASSQDEGRVGTGELFF
J gene: TRBJ1-1; V gene: TRBV10-3; clone size: NA; D gene: TRBD1; CDR3 DNA: TGTGCCATCACCCGTGGACAGGGGGATTTGGAGGCTTTCTTT; CDR3 protein: CAITRGQGDLEAFF
J gene: TRBJ1-5; V gene: TRBV10-3; clone size: NA; D gene: NA; CDR3 DNA: TGTGCCATCAGGAGCGACAGTTACAATCAGCCCCAGCATTTT; CDR3 protein: CAIRSDSYNQPQHF
J gene: TRBJ1-2; V gene: TRBV5-1; clone size: NA; D gene: NA; CDR3 DNA: TGCGCCAGCAGCTTGGACGAGGCAGGGCGTTCTAACTATGGCTACACCTTC; CDR3 protein: CASSLDEAGRSNYGYTF
J gene: TRBJ2-7; V gene: TRBV5-1; clone size: NA; D gene: NA; CDR3 DNA: TGCGCCAGCAGCTTGGTCGGTGCTACTACCTACGAGCAGTACTTC; CDR3 protein: CASSLVGATTYEQYF